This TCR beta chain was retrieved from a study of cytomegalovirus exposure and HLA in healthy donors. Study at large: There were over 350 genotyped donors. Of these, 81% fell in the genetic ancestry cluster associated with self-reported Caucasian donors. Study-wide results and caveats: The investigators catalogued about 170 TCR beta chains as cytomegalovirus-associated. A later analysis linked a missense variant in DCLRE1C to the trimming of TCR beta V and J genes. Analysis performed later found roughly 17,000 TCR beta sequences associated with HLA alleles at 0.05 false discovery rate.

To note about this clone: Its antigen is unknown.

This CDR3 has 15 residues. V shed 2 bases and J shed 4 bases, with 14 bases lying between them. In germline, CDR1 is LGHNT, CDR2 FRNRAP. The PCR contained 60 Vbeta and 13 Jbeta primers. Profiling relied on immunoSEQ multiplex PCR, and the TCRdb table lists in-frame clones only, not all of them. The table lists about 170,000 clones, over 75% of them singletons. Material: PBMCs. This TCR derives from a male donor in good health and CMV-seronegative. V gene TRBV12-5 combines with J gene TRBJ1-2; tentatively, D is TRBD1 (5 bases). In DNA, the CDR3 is TGTGCTAGTGGTTTGTTCCCAGCAGGGCCCTATGGCTACACCTTC. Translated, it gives CASGLFPAGPYGYTF.